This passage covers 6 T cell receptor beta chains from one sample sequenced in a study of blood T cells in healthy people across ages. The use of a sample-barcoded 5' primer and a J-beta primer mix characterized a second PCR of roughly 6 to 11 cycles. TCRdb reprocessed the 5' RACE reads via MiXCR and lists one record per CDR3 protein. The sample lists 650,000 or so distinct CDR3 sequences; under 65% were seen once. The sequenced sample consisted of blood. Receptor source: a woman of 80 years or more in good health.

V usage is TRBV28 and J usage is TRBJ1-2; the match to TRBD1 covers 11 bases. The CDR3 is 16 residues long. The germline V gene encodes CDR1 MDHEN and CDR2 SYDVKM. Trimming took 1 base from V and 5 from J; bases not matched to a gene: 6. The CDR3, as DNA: TGTGCCAGCAGTTTATATGGACAGGGGGCGTCATATGGCTACACCTTC. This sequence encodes CASSLYGQGASYGYTF.

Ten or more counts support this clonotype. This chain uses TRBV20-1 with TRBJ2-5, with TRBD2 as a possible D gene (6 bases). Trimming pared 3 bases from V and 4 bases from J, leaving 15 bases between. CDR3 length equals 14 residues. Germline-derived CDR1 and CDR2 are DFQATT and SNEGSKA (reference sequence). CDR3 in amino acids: CSASPMGGLETQYF. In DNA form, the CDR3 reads TGCAGTGCTAGCCCCATGGGGGGATTAGAGACCCAGTACTTC.

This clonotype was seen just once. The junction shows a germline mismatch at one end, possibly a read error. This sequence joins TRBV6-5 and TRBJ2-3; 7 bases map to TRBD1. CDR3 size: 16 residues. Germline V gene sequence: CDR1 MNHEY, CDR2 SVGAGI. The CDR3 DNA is TGTGCTAGCAGTTATGGACAGGCTATTAGCGCAGATACGCAGTATTTT. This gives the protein CASSYGQAISADTQYF.

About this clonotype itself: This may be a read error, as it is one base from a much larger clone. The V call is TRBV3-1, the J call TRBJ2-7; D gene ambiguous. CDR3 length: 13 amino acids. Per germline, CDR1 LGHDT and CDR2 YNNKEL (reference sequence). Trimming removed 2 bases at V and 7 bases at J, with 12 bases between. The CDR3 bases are TGTGCCAGCAGCCAACCTACAAGTAATGAGCAGTACTTC. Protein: CASSQPTSNEQYF.

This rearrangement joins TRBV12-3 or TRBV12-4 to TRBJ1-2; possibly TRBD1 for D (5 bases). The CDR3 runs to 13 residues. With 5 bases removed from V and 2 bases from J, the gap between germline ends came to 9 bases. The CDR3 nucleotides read TGTGCCAGCAGTCCCAGGGTGAACTATGGCTACACCTTC. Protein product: CASSPRVNYGYTF.

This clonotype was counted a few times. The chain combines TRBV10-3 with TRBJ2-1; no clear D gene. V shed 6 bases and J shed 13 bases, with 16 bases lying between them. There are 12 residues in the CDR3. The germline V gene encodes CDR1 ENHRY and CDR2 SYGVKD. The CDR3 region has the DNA TGTGCCATCAGCCCGAACGGAGAGAATCAGTTCTTC. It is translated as CAISPNGENQFF.